The 7 T cell receptor beta chains below all came from one sample that was sequenced in a study of blood T cell repertoires in COVID-19. Only in-frame clones appear in the TCRdb table, and some are missing; sequencing was by immunoSEQ multiplex PCR. This sample has about 170,000 clones, with roughly 90% found just once. Sequenced sample: peripheral blood. The receptor source for this set is a man between 60 and 70 years old with acute or convalescent COVID-19.

This clone appeared once. The chain links TRBV7-8 to TRBJ2-2, with D possibly being TRBD2 (6 bases). V lost 3 bases, J lost 5 bases, and 19 bases lay in between. The CDR3 runs 17 residues. The germline V gene has CDR1 SGHVS and CDR2 FQNEAQ. The CDR3 loop is CASSFRVGGGPTGELFF. The CDR3, as DNA: TGTGCCAGCAGCTTTCGTGTGGGAGGTGGCCCGACCGGGGAGCTGTTTTTT.

Comment on this clone: Other DNA sequences within the sample encode an identical CDR3. This chain joins TRBV7-3 and TRBJ1-1, with a tentative D call TRBD1 (6 bases). Between the trimmed V and J ends, which lost 3 bases and 3 bases, there was a span of 8 bases. From germline, CDR1 is SGHTA and CDR2 FQGTGA. This CDR3 is 13 amino acids long. This chain's CDR3 is CASSFKGDTEAFF. In DNA, the CDR3 is TGTGCCAGCAGCTTTAAGGGGGACACTGAAGCTTTCTTT.

The J gene is TRBJ2-2, the V gene TRBV21-1; TRBD2 is the table's D call and was not checked against the DNA. TRBV21-1 is a known pseudogene. The CDR3 is 18 amino acids. This CDR3 is CASRKTGPLAGVTGELFF. CDR3 nucleotide sequence: TGTGCCAGCAGGAAAACGGGTCCACTAGCGGGAGTCACCGGGGAGCTGTTTTTT.

The CDR3 region has the DNA TGCAGTGCTAGTAGAGAATCCCTACAGGGGAGTGAAGCTTTCTTT. Protein: CSASRESLQGSEAFF. V is TRBV20-1 and J is TRBJ1-1, with TRBD1 matching 7 bases. Looked up from germline, CDR1 is DFQATT and CDR2 is SNEGSKA (reference sequence). The J segment lost 7 bases and the V segment lost 3 bases, leaving 14 bases of the junction unmatched. The CDR3 covers 15 residues.

The rearrangement joins TRBV11-3 to TRBJ2-3; 12 bases align to TRBD1. The CDR3 totals 17 residues. Germline CDR1 reads SGHNT; CDR2 reads YENEEA. The junction had 9 bases not matched to a gene; V was cut back by 1 base and J by 7 bases. CDR3 bases: TGTGCCAGCAGCTTAGGGGGGCCGGGACAGGGGGCAAATACGCAGTATTTT. Protein sequence: CASSLGGPGQGANTQYF.

This clone was recorded a few times. The V call is TRBV5-5, the J call TRBJ1-2, with 7 positions matching TRBD1. The length of the CDR3 is 18 residues. CDR1 and CDR2 from the germline V gene are SGHKS and YYEKEE (reference sequence). V lost 4 bases to trimming and J lost 0 bases; unmatched junction nucleotides: 15. The CDR3 DNA reads TGTGCCAGCAGCCTGAAGACTATGGACAGGTCAACTAACTATGGCTACACCTTC. It translates to CASSLKTMDRSTNYGYTF.

The chain joins TRBV7-9 to TRBJ2-3, with 9 bases lining up with TRBD1. Per germline, CDR1 SEHNR and CDR2 FQNEAQ (reference sequence). V was clipped by 3 bases and J by 3 bases; unmatched bases: 10. This CDR3 is 17 amino acids long. CDR3 sequence: CASSFKLPGQGTDTQYF. In DNA, the CDR3 is TGTGCCAGCAGCTTTAAATTGCCGGGACAGGGAACAGATACGCAGTATTTT.